This T cell receptor (beta chain) came from a study of long-term antiretroviral therapy in people with HIV. Version v3.0 of the immunoSEQ assay was performed at survey level. Libraries were prepared by immunoSEQ multiplex PCR; TCRdb keeps only in-frame clonotypes and omits some of them. The sample yields fewer than 30,000 clones, approximately 79% seen once. Each donor had at least one pre-ART and at least two post-ART PBMC samples. Every HIV-positive participant received treatment in the United States. V dropped 2 bases and J dropped 7 bases, with 9 bases sitting between them. CDR1 is SGHNT, CDR2 YYREEE, per germline (reference sequence). CDR3 size: 12 residues.

The starting material was unsorted PBMCs, obtained 2.1 years after starting antiretroviral therapy. The receptor was isolated from a young man with HIV. The genes are TRBV5-4 and TRBJ1-1, with a possible D match to TRBD1 (5 bases). The CDR3 nucleotides read TGTGCCAGCAGCTTCGGACAACTTGAAGCTTTCTTT. It yields the protein CASSFGQLEAFF.